Presented here are 8 T cell receptor beta chains from one specimen sequenced in a study of shared clonotypes between healthy human individuals. The naive CD8 subset, CD45RO-negative cells positively selected for CCR7, excluded terminally differentiated effector memory CD45RA+ cells. TCRdb keeps only in-frame clones here, not all; method: immunoSEQ multiplex PCR. The sample lists under 700,000 clones; approximately 95% were seen once. Sequenced material: naive CD8+ T cells sorted from blood. These TCRs come from a woman aged 25 to 45 in good health.

To note about this clone: This same CDR3 is encoded by further DNA sequences in the sample. The J gene is TRBJ1-5, the V gene TRBV7-9; D is ambiguous. Germline-derived CDR1 and CDR2 are SEHNR and FQNEAQ (reference sequence). Trimming left V 1 base short and J 7 bases short, with 5 bases between. The CDR3 contains 12 residues. CDR3 nucleotides: TGTGCCAGCAGCTTAGGAGGCCAGCCCCAGCATTTT. Its translation: CASSLGGQPQHF.

This clone showed up just once. The chain links TRBV7-2 to TRBJ2-2, with a possible D match to TRBD2 (5 bases). Looked up from germline, CDR1 is SGHTA and CDR2 is FQGNSA. Trimming took off 3 bases at V and 4 bases at J, with 21 bases between the two ends. The CDR3 runs to 18 residues. The CDR3 loop is CASSFSLAEGRGTGELFF. In nucleotides, the CDR3 is TGTGCCAGCAGCTTCAGCCTAGCCGAGGGCCGAGGCACCGGGGAGCTGTTTTTT.

The chain uses TRBV6-1 and TRBJ2-7; TRBD2 aligns across 8 bases. The V gene end was trimmed by 4 bases and the J gene end by 1 base; junction bases not matched to a gene: 6. The CDR3 contains 15 residues. Looked up from germline, CDR1 is MNHNS and CDR2 is SASEGT. The DNA for the CDR3 is TGTGCCAGCAGTGTCCTAGCGGGCTCTTCCTACGAGCAGTACTTC. It codes for CASSVLAGSSYEQYF.

In its sample, this clone was seen once. V usage is TRBV5-6 and J usage is TRBJ2-7; D is perhaps TRBD2 (5 bases). Germline loops: CDR1 SGHDT, CDR2 YYEEEE. Deletions cut 4 bases from V and 7 bases from J, with 12 bases between. CDR3 length equals 12 residues. The CDR3: CASSQLGVEQYF. CDR3 coding DNA: TGTGCCAGCAGCCAACTAGGTGTAGAGCAGTACTTC. The variable domain in full, completed from reference TRBV5-6 and TRBJ2-7, reads DAGVTQSPTHLIKTRGQQVTLRCSPKSGHDTVSWYQQALGQGPQFIFQYYEEEERQRGNFPDRFSGHQFPNYSSELNVNALLLGDSALYLCASSQLGVEQYFGPGTRLTVT.

The V call is TRBV5-4, the J call TRBJ1-1; D unclear. Germline V gives CDR1 SGHNT, CDR2 YYREEE (reference sequence). This CDR3 has 15 amino acids. V was shortened by 4 bases and J by 0 bases, with 13 bases between the two germline ends. The CDR3 sequence: CASSPIGTVNTEAFF. DNA for the CDR3: TGTGCCAGCAGCCCCATCGGAACAGTGAACACTGAAGCTTTCTTT.

The chain joins TRBV28 to TRBJ1-2; TRBD1 matches at 8 bases. CDR1 and CDR2 (germline): MDHEN, SYDVKM. This CDR3 is 14 amino acids long. Losses at the gene ends were 1 base for V and 8 bases for J; bases not matched to a gene: 6. DNA for the CDR3: TGTGCCAGCAGTTTATTGGACAGGGCGACCGGCTACACCTTC. Protein product: CASSLLDRATGYTF.

Regarding this clone: The junction shows a germline mismatch at one end, possibly a read error. This rearrangement joins TRBV20-1 to TRBJ1-4; D gene unclear. The CDR3 is 10 amino acids. The germline V gene has CDR1 DFQATT and CDR2 SNEGSKA (reference sequence). This CDR3 is CSARGEKLFF. The CDR3 bases are TGCAGTGCCAGAGGTGAAAAACTGTTTTTT.

The rearrangement joins TRBV4-1 to TRBJ2-7, with 10 bases identical to TRBD2. The CDR3 sequence is 18 residues long. In germline, CDR1 is MGHRA, CDR2 YSYEKL. After removal of 0 bases from V and 4 bases from J, the junction contained 12 bases not matched to a gene. CDR3 bases: TGCGCCAGCAGCCAAGATCCTCAGACTAGCGGGCGGGTATACGAGCAGTACTTC. Its translation: CASSQDPQTSGRVYEQYF.